This is a list of T cell receptor beta chains from one sample in a study of tumor-infiltrating lymphocytes in primary liver carcinoma. TCRdb recomputed calls from the multiplex PCR reads with MiXCR, one row per CDR3 protein. The sample includes about 74,000 distinct CDR3 sequences, 55% to 75% of them seen just once. The sequenced material came from liver tumor tissue from sampling region 4. All receptors derive from a middle-aged man with primary liver carcinoma and hepatitis B virus infection. The CDR3 runs from the conserved cysteine through the conserved F or W. Each record gives: clone size, J gene, D gene, V gene, CDR3 DNA, CDR3 protein. The D gene is left open where the match is weak. Clone size appears in some rows only: once, few, many, or a class for an expanded clone.

many,TRBJ1-2,TRBD1,TRBV28,TGTGCCAGCAGATTAGGCGGGACAGGGGGCTACACCTTC,CASRLGGTGGYTF
-,TRBJ1-4,TRBD1,TRBV2,TGTGCCAGCAGCGGGACAGAGGGGGAAAAACTGTTTTTT,CASSGTEGEKLFF
-,TRBJ2-7,TRBD1,TRBV5-6,TGTACTAGCAGGGGGCATGGCTCCTACGAGCAGTACTTC,CTSRGHGSYEQYF
many,TRBJ2-6,-,TRBV2,TGTGCCAGCAGTGACATCTCTGGGGCCAACGTCCTGACTTTC,CASSDISGANVLTF
-,TRBJ1-1,-,TRBV12-5,TGTGCTAGTGGTTACGGACAAGGGCAGGCTTTCTTT,CASGYGQGQAFF
-,TRBJ2-5,-,TRBV20-1,TGCAGTGCTATCGTCCCCCGTAAACAAGAGACCCAGTACTTC,CSAIVPRKQETQYF
-,TRBJ2-7,-,TRBV5-5,TGTGCCAGCAGCTACTCCTACGGGAGCTACTACGAGCAGTGCTTC,CASSYSYGSYYEQCF
many,TRBJ2-2,-,TRBV20-1,TGCAGTGCTTCCGGCGCGGGGACTCCCACCGGGGAGCTGTTTTTT,CSASGAGTPTGELFF
many,TRBJ2-1,-,TRBV5-1,TGCGCCAGCAGCTTGGAGGAGGGGGCTAGGAATGAGCAGTTCTTC,CASSLEEGARNEQFF
-,TRBJ2-2,-,TRBV28,TGTGCCAGCAGCCTCCCCCGGGGCATGAGTATGGGCGGGGATCTGTTTTTT,CASSLPRGMSMGGDLFF
many,TRBJ2-7,-,TRBV2,TGTGCCAGCAGTGAGATGGATTACGAGCAGTACTTC,CASSEMDYEQYF
-,TRBJ2-7,TRBD2,TRBV11-2,TGTGCCAGCAACTTATCCATTGGACCAGCGGGAGGGGGGTACGAGCAGTACTTC,CASNLSIGPAGGGYEQYF
-,TRBJ2-1,TRBD2,TRBV11-2,TGTGTCAGCAGCTACTCTTCGACTAGCGTGAGAGGAGGCGGGTTCTTC,CVSSYSSTSVRGGGFF
-,TRBJ2-5,TRBD1,TRBV10-2,TGCGCCATCAGTGAGTCAGACAGGGGAGGAGAGACCCAGTGCTTC,CAISESDRGGETQCF
-,TRBJ2-3,TRBD2,TRBV11-1,TGTGACAGCAGCAAGGGACTAACGGTTAGCACAGATACGCAATATTTT,CDSSKGLTVSTDTQYF
-,TRBJ1-6,-,TRBV6-5,TGTGCCAGCACCACCATGGCCGTGATTACAGGGATAGGGTCACCCCTCCACTTT,CASTTMAVITGIGSPLHF
many,TRBJ1-6,TRBD1,TRBV6-5,TGTGCCAGCAGGCTTTTCCGGGACAGGGGGCCCTTACCCCTCCACTTT,CASRLFRDRGPLPLHF
many,TRBJ2-7,TRBD2,TRBV29-1,TGCAGCGTGGGGACTAGCGACGCTACGAAGCAGTACTTC,CSVGTSDATKQYF
-,TRBJ2-1,-,TRBV20-1,TGCAGTGCTAGAGATCCTCGGGATTACAATGAGCAGTTCTTC,CSARDPRDYNEQFF
-,TRBJ2-7,-,TRBV6-5,TGTGCCAGCTGTTACAGGCCACCCGGGCTCTCCTACGAGCAATACTTC,CASCYRPPGLSYEQYF
-,TRBJ2-7,TRBD2,TRBV28,TGTGCCAGCAGCTCCGCCGGGGACGGGAGGCCCTACGAGCAGTACTTC,CASSSAGDGRPYEQYF
many,TRBJ1-4,-,TRBV7-8,TGTGCCAGCAGCTTGTCCGGGATCTACGAAAAACTGTTTTTT,CASSLSGIYEKLFF
-,TRBJ2-7,-,TRBV6-2/TRBV6-3,TGTGCCAGCAGTTACTTTCCCCTTCTTTCAAGCTACGAGCAGTACTTC,CASSYFPLLSSYEQYF
-,TRBJ1-3,TRBD1,TRBV7-2,TGTGCCAGCAGCTCGACAGGGTCCGGAAACACCATATATTTT,CASSSTGSGNTIYF
many,TRBJ2-1,-,TRBV4-1,TGCGCCAGCAGCCAAGGAGGGTATTCCGACAATGAGCAGTTCTTC,CASSQGGYSDNEQFF
-,TRBJ2-7,-,TRBV7-2,TGTGCCAGCAGCCGCGACAGGAGCTCCTACGAGCAGTACTTC,CASSRDRSSYEQYF
many,TRBJ2-1,TRBD2,TRBV19,TGTGCCAGTAGCCAACTAGCGGCCTCCTACAATGAGCAGTTCTTC,CASSQLAASYNEQFF
many,TRBJ1-2,TRBD1,TRBV6-1,TGTGCCAGCACCCGGACAGGGAAAGTTGATGGCTACACCTTC,CASTRTGKVDGYTF
many,TRBJ2-7,TRBD1,TRBV12-3/TRBV12-4,TGTGCCAGCAGTTCCTATGTGGGACAGGGTTCCTACGAGCAGTACTTC,CASSSYVGQGSYEQYF
many,TRBJ2-2,TRBD2,TRBV30,TGTGCCTGCCGCCCCCCCGGGAGGGTTGGTACCGGGGAGCTGTTTTTT,CACRPPGRVGTGELFF
-,TRBJ2-7,-,TRBV6-1,TGTGTCAGCAACTACGGGACGGGACAACTGGAGCAGTACTTC,CVSNYGTGQLEQYF
-,TRBJ2-3,-,TRBV28,TGTGCCAGCAGTTTCGAGGAGGTGGATACGCAGTATTTT,CASSFEEVDTQYF
-,TRBJ1-1,TRBD1,TRBV29-1,TGCAGCGTACTCCTCAGGGGGGGGACTGAAACTTTCTTT,CSVLLRGGTETFF
-,TRBJ2-2,-,TRBV13,TGTGCCAGTAGCTTTTACAGGGAGGGCACCGGGGAGCTGTTTTTT,CASSFYREGTGELFF
once,TRBJ2-3,-,TRBV7-9,TGTGCTAGCAGCATTAACAGGGAGGAGGATACACAGTATTTT,CASSINREEDTQYF
-,TRBJ1-6,TRBD1,TRBV18,TGTGCCAGCTCACCTTACAGGGGTGTAGGGTCACCCCTCCACTTT,CASSPYRGVGSPLHF
-,TRBJ2-7,-,TRBV11-2,TGTGCCAGCAAAGCGTGGGTAACGGGAATGCACAACGAGCAGTACTTC,CASKAWVTGMHNEQYF
-,TRBJ2-6,-,TRBV7-9,TGTGCCAGCTACAAGAGCTCTGGAACCAACGTCCTGACTTTC,CASYKSSGTNVLTF
-,TRBJ2-3,TRBD1,TRBV28,TGTGTCAGCAGTTTACCCGGGACAGAGCCTCGGTATTTT,CVSSLPGTEPRYF
once,TRBJ1-5,-,TRBV6-6,TGTGCAAGCAGTTTTTCAGGGAAAGAGTCCCAGCATTTT,CASSFSGKESQHF
-,TRBJ2-2,-,TRBV11-2,TGTGCCAACAGCGCCCCTGGACAAACAAACATCGGGGAGCTGTTTTTT,CANSAPGQTNIGELFF
-,TRBJ2-1,-,TRBV29-1,TGCAGCGTTGGGGGGCCCACTAGCGATGTGGGCAATCAGCAGTTCTTC,CSVGGPTSDVGNQQFF
-,TRBJ2-5,-,TRBV4-2,TGTGCCAGCAGCCAAGATAGATCGTCTCAAGAGACCCAGTACTTC,CASSQDRSSQETQYF
-,TRBJ2-2,-,TRBV6-1,TGTGCCAGCAACACCTCAATCGGCACCGGGGAGCTGTTTTTT,CASNTSIGTGELFF